These 16 T cell receptor beta chains were sequenced from one sample in a study of T-cell reconstitution after alpha-beta-depleted transplantation in children. Preparing the TCRbeta library involved the use of unique molecular identifiers. Using its own MiXCR run on the PCR reads, TCRdb lists one record per CDR3 protein. This table has 900,000 or so distinct CDR3 sequences, roughly 15% appearing once. Material: PBMCs, mostly from graft donor cells, obtained 360 days after TCRalphabeta/CD19-depleted stem cell transplant. These receptors were taken from a male patient aged 10-17 years who had a stem cell transplant for acute lymphoblastic leukemia, so the T cells may come from the graft donor.

This clonotype occurred many times. The DNA for the CDR3 is TGTGCCAGCAGTCATGACTCTACGCCGATCAATGAGCAGTTCTTC. Its protein product is CASSHDSTPINEQFF. The V and J genes are TRBV6-5 and TRBJ2-1; D is unresolved. The ends were cut back, 5 bases at V and 6 bases at J, with 17 bases in the middle. This CDR3 comprises 15 residues. The V gene's germline CDR1 is MNHEY and CDR2 SVGAGI.

The chain couples TRBV2 to TRBJ2-5, with 7 bases matching TRBD2. This CDR3 has 15 residues. The J segment lost 2 bases and the V segment lost 3 bases, leaving 6 bases of the junction unmatched. Germline lookup yields CDR1 SNHLY and CDR2 FYNNEI. The CDR3 sequence is CASSDTAGGQETQYF. For the CDR3, the DNA is TGTGCCAGCAGTGATACCGCCGGGGGGCAAGAGACCCAGTACTTC.

This clonotype was seen more than once but under ten times. V gene TRBV20-1 combines with J gene TRBJ2-3, with 10 bases matching TRBD1. The trim removed 5 bases at V and 3 bases at J, leaving 8 bases unmatched. Germline-derived CDR1 and CDR2 are DFQATT and SNEGSKA (reference sequence). The CDR3 runs 15 residues. The CDR3 nucleotides are TGCAGTGCTGACAGGGGGCTGAGAAGTACAGATACGCAGTATTTT. Its translation is CSADRGLRSTDTQYF.

This clonotype was recorded a few times. V and J are TRBV21-1 and TRBJ2-1; TRBD1 is taken as the D call from the table, unchecked against the DNA. TRBV21-1 is noted as a pseudogene. The CDR3 runs to 17 residues. In nucleotides, the CDR3 is TGTGCCAGCAGCAAAGTTAAAGGACAGGGACCTTGCAATGAGCAGTTCTTC. It specifies CASSKVKGQGPCNEQFF.

This clonotype has at least ten counts. The chain is built from TRBV20-1 and TRBJ2-7; TRBD2 agrees at 7 bases. In germline, CDR1 is DFQATT, CDR2 SNEGSKA (reference sequence). V lost 6 bases to trimming and J lost 3 bases; unmatched junction nucleotides: 11. This CDR3 region has 14 residues. CDR3 protein: CSANFGASGYEQYF. The CDR3 DNA follows: TGCAGTGCCAACTTCGGGGCTAGCGGCTACGAGCAGTACTTC.

The chain employs TRBV29-1 and TRBJ2-1; no clear D gene. This CDR3 is 12 amino acids long. V was pared by 8 bases and J by 4 bases, with 12 bases between. Germline V gene lookup returns CDR1 SQVTM and CDR2 ANQGSEA. The CDR3 region is CSFRSGYNEQFF. The CDR3 bases are TGCAGCTTCAGGTCAGGATACAATGAGCAGTTCTTC.

The V gene is TRBV20-1, the J gene TRBJ2-1; 15 nucleotides align to TRBD2. This CDR3 region has 19 residues. With V trimmed by 3 bases and J by 4 bases, 13 bases remained unmatched. The germline gives CDR1 DFQATT, CDR2 SNEGSKA (reference sequence). The CDR3 loop is CSASFLPGLAGGLYNEQFF. The CDR3 nucleotides read TGCAGTGCTAGTTTTCTCCCGGGACTAGCGGGGGGCTTGTACAATGAGCAGTTCTTC.

This chain links TRBV7-9 with TRBJ2-1; 9 nucleotides match TRBD2. V shed 5 bases and J 6 bases; nucleotides not matched to a gene: 8. This CDR3 contains 15 residues. Germline assignment: CDR1 SEHNR and CDR2 FQNEAQ (reference sequence). The CDR3 DNA is TGTGCCAGCAGCGACCGACTAGCGGCCTCCAATGAGCAGTTCTTC. This encodes CASSDRLAASNEQFF.

This clonotype showed up just a few times. The chain uses TRBV20-1 and TRBJ2-3, with no clear D. CDR1 is DFQATT, CDR2 SNEGSKA, per germline (reference sequence). V lost 3 bases and J lost 0, with 7 bases in between. CDR3 length: 13 residues. The DNA for the CDR3 is TGCAGTGCTAGGCGAATCAGCACAGATACGCAGTATTTT. It codes for CSARRISTDTQYF.

Comments on this clonotype: A single base separates this from a much larger clone, so it may be a read error. This chain links TRBV5-1 with TRBJ2-2; no definite D call. V was pared by 2 bases and J by 5 bases, with 7 bases between. This CDR3 contains 13 residues. CDR1 SGHRS and CDR2 YFSETQ come from the germline V gene. The CDR3 sequence: CASSFTQTGELFF. The CDR3 region has the DNA TGCGCCAGCAGCTTTACTCAGACCGGGGAGCTGTTTTTT.

This clonotype turned up a few times. V gene TRBV20-1 combines with J gene TRBJ2-1; possible D gene TRBD2, 5 bases. Trimming took 1 base from V and 3 from J, leaving 7 bases between them. From germline, CDR1 is DFQATT and CDR2 SNEGSKA (reference sequence). The CDR3 runs 13 residues. CDR3 nucleotides: TGCAGTGCTAGAGTCGGGAACTACAATGAGCAGTTCTTC. Residues: CSARVGNYNEQFF.

The genes are TRBV11-1 and TRBJ2-7; D possibly corresponds to TRBD1 (6 bases). CDR1 SGHAT and CDR2 FQDESV come from the germline V gene (reference sequence). V was trimmed by 5 bases and J by 0 bases, leaving 17 bases between them. This CDR3 is built from 16 residues. The CDR3 DNA reads TGTGCCAGCAGCCGAGATGCCGGACAGAGCTCCTACGAGCAGTACTTC. This translates into CASSRDAGQSSYEQYF.

This clonotype occurred many times. The rearrangement links TRBV5-1 to TRBJ2-2; possible D gene TRBD1, 6 bases. V was shortened by 4 bases and J by 1 base, with 17 bases between the two germline ends. Germline V CDR1 and CDR2: SGHRS, YFSETQ. The CDR3 has 17 residues. CDR3 amino acids: CASSPTTGPLNTGELFF. The CDR3 nucleotides read TGCGCCAGCAGCCCTACAACAGGGCCGTTGAACACCGGGGAGCTGTTTTTT.

Ten or more counts support this clonotype. The chain employs TRBV10-3 and TRBJ2-7; TRBD2 agrees at 7 bases. The CDR3 sequence is 14 residues long. After removal of 2 bases from V and 2 bases from J, the junction contained 3 bases not matched to a gene. Germline V gene sequence: CDR1 ENHRY, CDR2 SYGVKD. Here the CDR3 DNA reads TGTGCCATCAGTGAGGCTAGCGGAACCTACGAGCAGTACTTC. Protein product: CAISEASGTYEQYF.

This clonotype has only a few counts. This chain uses TRBV6-1 with TRBJ1-1; 11 nucleotides line up with TRBD1. The CDR3 is 13 amino acids. The trim removed 5 bases at V and 6 bases at J, leaving 2 bases unmatched. Germline V gene lookup returns CDR1 MNHNS and CDR2 SASEGT. In DNA, the CDR3 is TGTGCCAGCAGTAAGGACAGGGGGCCTGAAGCTTTCTTT. Protein sequence: CASSKDRGPEAFF.

This clonotype has a handful of counts. The genes are TRBV4-1 and TRBJ2-7; D gene uncertain. Deletions cut 1 base from V and 11 bases from J, with 15 bases between. This CDR3 has 13 residues. Germline lookup yields CDR1 MGHRA and CDR2 YSYEKL. In nucleotides, the CDR3 is TGCGCCAGCAGCCAAGCCTTCGAACGGCGCAAGTACTTC. Residues: CASSQAFERRKYF.